The present TCR beta chain was sequenced within a study of shared clonotypes between healthy human individuals. As for the study in general: Researchers assigned three CD4 naive, three CD4 memory, two CD8 naive and one CD8 memory plate to each donor.

This clone was seen once. Division of CD4+ cells produced a CD45RA+ naive subset and a CD45RA-negative memory subset. Data came from immunoSEQ multiplex PCR; TCRdb stores just in-frame clones and leaves some out. This repertoire shows over 2 million clones, roughly 94% found once; its top ten account for more than 0.1%. The source is a man between 18 and 35 years old in good health. Sequenced input: naive CD4+ T cells sorted from blood. Specified subset: CD45RA+ positively selected.

This chain's CDR3 is CASSPTRGGETQYF. For the CDR3, the DNA is TGTGCCAGCAGCCCCACTCGGGGAGGGGAGACCCAGTACTTC. The chain employs TRBV2 and TRBJ2-5, with 7 positions matching TRBD2. The germline gives CDR1 SNHLY, CDR2 FYNNEI. J gave up 5 bases and V 6 bases, and 9 bases lay outside the gene matches. The CDR3 has 14 residues.